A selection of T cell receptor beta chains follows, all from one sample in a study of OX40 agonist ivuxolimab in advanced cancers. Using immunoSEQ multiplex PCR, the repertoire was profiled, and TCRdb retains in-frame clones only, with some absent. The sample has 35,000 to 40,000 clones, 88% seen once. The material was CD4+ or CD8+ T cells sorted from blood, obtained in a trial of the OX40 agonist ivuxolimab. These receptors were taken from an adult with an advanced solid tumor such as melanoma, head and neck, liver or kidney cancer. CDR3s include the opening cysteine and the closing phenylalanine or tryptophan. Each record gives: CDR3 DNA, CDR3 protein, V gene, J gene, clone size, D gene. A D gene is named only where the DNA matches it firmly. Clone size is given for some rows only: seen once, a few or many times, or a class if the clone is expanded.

CDR3 DNA: TGTGCCAGCAGCCACGGAGGGGGAATGAACACTGAAGCTTTCTTT; CDR3 protein: CASSHGGGMNTEAFF; V gene: TRBV13; J gene: TRBJ1-1; clone size: -; D gene: -
CDR3 DNA: TGTGCCAGCAGCTTAGCCGGGGCCGAGCAGTACTTC; CDR3 protein: CASSLAGAEQYF; V gene: TRBV7-9; J gene: TRBJ2-7; clone size: -; D gene: -
CDR3 DNA: TGTGCCAGCAGTGAGCCGGCCGCTCGAGGCACTGAAGCTTTCTTT; CDR3 protein: CASSEPAARGTEAFF; V gene: TRBV2; J gene: TRBJ1-1; clone size: -; D gene: -
CDR3 DNA: TGTGCCTGGAGCCTATTAGGGACAGGACTATATGGCTACACCTTC; CDR3 protein: CAWSLLGTGLYGYTF; V gene: TRBV30; J gene: TRBJ1-2; clone size: -; D gene: TRBD1
CDR3 DNA: TGTGCCAGTAGTATTGGGCAGGGGAACACTGAAGCTTTCTTT; CDR3 protein: CASSIGQGNTEAFF; V gene: TRBV19; J gene: TRBJ1-1; clone size: -; D gene: -
CDR3 DNA: TGTGCCAGCAGCTTGGGGGGGAACACTGAAGCTTTCTTT; CDR3 protein: CASSLGGNTEAFF; V gene: TRBV4-2; J gene: TRBJ1-1; clone size: few; D gene: -
CDR3 DNA: TGTGCCAGCAGCAAATCCGGGACTAGCGGGAGGGAGCAGTACTTC; CDR3 protein: CASSKSGTSGREQYF; V gene: TRBV7-9; J gene: TRBJ2-7; clone size: once; D gene: TRBD2
CDR3 DNA: TGTGCCAGCAGCCGGACAGGGGCCGTCCCTATCTACGAGCAGTACTTC; CDR3 protein: CASSRTGAVPIYEQYF; V gene: TRBV27; J gene: TRBJ2-7; clone size: -; D gene: TRBD1
CDR3 DNA: TGTGCCAGCAGCTTGGGACAGGACAGGGCCCAAGAGACCCAGTACTTC; CDR3 protein: CASSLGQDRAQETQYF; V gene: TRBV5-8; J gene: TRBJ2-5; clone size: -; D gene: TRBD1
CDR3 DNA: TGTGCCAGCAGTTGGAGGGGGTTAGAGCAGTTCTTC; CDR3 protein: CASSWRGLEQFF; V gene: TRBV6-5; J gene: TRBJ2-1; clone size: -; D gene: -
CDR3 DNA: TGTGCCTGGAGTGTAGGCAGGGGTAGCAATCAGCCCCAGCATTTT; CDR3 protein: CAWSVGRGSNQPQHF; V gene: TRBV30; J gene: TRBJ1-5; clone size: -; D gene: -
CDR3 DNA: TGTGCCAGCAGCGCTAATAGCAGGGAGCAGTTCTTC; CDR3 protein: CASSANSREQFF; V gene: TRBV9; J gene: TRBJ2-1; clone size: -; D gene: -
CDR3 DNA: TGTGCCACCAGCGGCGTGACTAGCGGGGGGCCCGGAGATACGCAGTATTTT; CDR3 protein: CATSGVTSGGPGDTQYF; V gene: TRBV15; J gene: TRBJ2-3; clone size: -; D gene: TRBD2
CDR3 DNA: TGTGCCAGTAGTATATCAGGGGCCACTGAAGCTTTCTTT; CDR3 protein: CASSISGATEAFF; V gene: TRBV19; J gene: TRBJ1-1; clone size: -; D gene: -
CDR3 DNA: TGTGCCAGCAAGAGGGAGAGAAGGATAAATCAGCCCCAGCATTTT; CDR3 protein: CASKRERRINQPQHF; V gene: TRBV2; J gene: TRBJ1-5; clone size: -; D gene: -
CDR3 DNA: TGCAGCACTGAACAATGGGGTGATGGCTACACCTTC; CDR3 protein: CSTEQWGDGYTF; V gene: TRBV29-1; J gene: TRBJ1-2; clone size: -; D gene: -
CDR3 DNA: TGTGCCAGCAGCCAAGTACTAGCGGGCCATATTGGCAATGAGCAGTTCTTC; CDR3 protein: CASSQVLAGHIGNEQFF; V gene: TRBV4-2; J gene: TRBJ2-1; clone size: -; D gene: TRBD2
CDR3 DNA: TGTGCCAGTAGTACCAGGACCGGGACAGGGAGGTATGGCTACACCTTC; CDR3 protein: CASSTRTGTGRYGYTF; V gene: TRBV19; J gene: TRBJ1-2; clone size: -; D gene: TRBD1
CDR3 DNA: TGTGCCAGCAGCCACGTTCCGGGGATATCGGATGGCTACACCTTC; CDR3 protein: CASSHVPGISDGYTF; V gene: TRBV14; J gene: TRBJ1-2; clone size: -; D gene: -
CDR3 DNA: TGTGCCAGCAGTAGCTTCGGGATCTTGAACACTGAAGCTTTCTTT; CDR3 protein: CASSSFGILNTEAFF; V gene: TRBV27; J gene: TRBJ1-1; clone size: -; D gene: -
CDR3 DNA: TGCGCCAGCAGCTACAACCCGGACGGCTCCTACGAGCAGTACTTC; CDR3 protein: CASSYNPDGSYEQYF; V gene: TRBV4-1; J gene: TRBJ2-7; clone size: -; D gene: -
CDR3 DNA: TGTGCCAGTAGTAATCCAAGCGCTAGCTCCTACAATGAGCAGTTCTTC; CDR3 protein: CASSNPSASSYNEQFF; V gene: TRBV19; J gene: TRBJ2-1; clone size: -; D gene: -
CDR3 DNA: TGTGCCTGGAGAACAGGGGGCAGCAATCAGCCCCAGCATTTT; CDR3 protein: CAWRTGGSNQPQHF; V gene: TRBV30; J gene: TRBJ1-5; clone size: -; D gene: TRBD1
CDR3 DNA: TGTGCCAGCAGCTCTTGGGCCTACCGATACAATGAGCAGTTCTTC; CDR3 protein: CASSSWAYRYNEQFF; V gene: TRBV7-6; J gene: TRBJ2-1; clone size: -; D gene: -
CDR3 DNA: TGTGCCAGCAGCTTCGGACAGGGTCACAATGAGCAGTTCTTC; CDR3 protein: CASSFGQGHNEQFF; V gene: TRBV5-4; J gene: TRBJ2-1; clone size: -; D gene: TRBD1
CDR3 DNA: TGTGCCAGCAGCTTAGGTAATAATGAAAAACTGTTTTTT; CDR3 protein: CASSLGNNEKLFF; V gene: TRBV13; J gene: TRBJ1-4; clone size: -; D gene: -
CDR3 DNA: TGTGCCAGCAGCCCGGACAGGGCCGCCAATCAGCCCCAGCATTTT; CDR3 protein: CASSPDRAANQPQHF; V gene: TRBV5-4; J gene: TRBJ1-5; clone size: -; D gene: TRBD1
CDR3 DNA: TGTGCCAGCAGCTTACCCGGGACAGTCTTTACTGAAGCTTTCTTT; CDR3 protein: CASSLPGTVFTEAFF; V gene: TRBV5-6; J gene: TRBJ1-1; clone size: -; D gene: TRBD1
CDR3 DNA: TGTGCCAGCACCGAAACTAGCAATCAGCCCCAGCATTTT; CDR3 protein: CASTETSNQPQHF; V gene: TRBV6-6; J gene: TRBJ1-5; clone size: once; D gene: -
CDR3 DNA: TGTGCCAGCAGTTCCGACAGGTTCACCGGGGAGCTGTTTTTT; CDR3 protein: CASSSDRFTGELFF; V gene: TRBV6-6; J gene: TRBJ2-2; clone size: -; D gene: -
CDR3 DNA: TGCGCCAGCAGCCAAGAACTGACGCTGGATACGCAGTATTTT; CDR3 protein: CASSQELTLDTQYF; V gene: TRBV4-1; J gene: TRBJ2-3; clone size: -; D gene: -
CDR3 DNA: TGTGCCAGCAGCCGGGGAGAGACCCAGTACTTC; CDR3 protein: CASSRGETQYF; V gene: TRBV6-6; J gene: TRBJ2-5; clone size: -; D gene: -
CDR3 DNA: TGTGCCAGCAGTGAAGGGCCCATTGCCAGATCTACGCAGTATTTT; CDR3 protein: CASSEGPIARSTQYF; V gene: TRBV25-1; J gene: TRBJ2-3; clone size: -; D gene: -
CDR3 DNA: TGTGCCAGCAGTTTTCGACTCTACAATGAGCAGTTCTTC; CDR3 protein: CASSFRLYNEQFF; V gene: TRBV28; J gene: TRBJ2-1; clone size: -; D gene: -
CDR3 DNA: TGTGCCAGCAGCTCCCTCGGCGGGGGGGCCCACGAGCAGTACTTC; CDR3 protein: CASSSLGGGAHEQYF; V gene: TRBV7-6; J gene: TRBJ2-7; clone size: -; D gene: TRBD2